What follows are 11 T cell receptor beta chains derived from one specimen sequenced in a study of cytomegalovirus exposure and HLA in healthy donors listed by TCRdb under 2017. The library was prepared using the immunoSEQ multiplex PCR assay. The multiplex PCR relied on a mix of 60 forward primers for TCR Vbeta segments and 13 reverse primers for TCR Jbeta segments. TCRdb obtained this table from immuneACCESS and retained in-frame rearrangements with V and J assigned. These tables miss some clones; where compared with another copy, unresolved V genes account for less than half of the shortfall, and the remainder is unexplained. The table for this sample lists some 70,000 clones. Of the sample, 2.5% to 3% falls within the top ten clones. The sequenced sample consisted of PBMCs. Receptor source: a man aged 40-49 years in good health and CMV-seronegative.

V and J are TRBV9 and TRBJ1-4; no firm D call. Trimming left V 0 bases short and J 6 bases short, with 12 bases between. Per the germline V gene, CDR1 is SGDLS and CDR2 is YYNGEE. This CDR3 has 15 amino acids. CDR3 sequence: CASSVAPNRDEKLFF. CDR3 bases: TGTGCCAGCAGCGTAGCCCCCAATCGGGATGAAAAACTGTTTTTT.

The gene calls are TRBV19 and TRBJ2-6, with D possibly matching TRBD2 (6 bases). The V end lost 3 bases, the J end lost 1 base, and 19 bases lay between the germline ends. Looked up from germline, CDR1 is LNHDA and CDR2 is SQIVND (reference sequence). The CDR3 contains 19 residues. This CDR3 is CASSIFPQEGRSGANVLTF. DNA of the CDR3: TGTGCCAGTAGTATCTTTCCCCAGGAGGGGAGATCTGGGGCCAACGTCCTGACTTTC.

The gene calls are TRBV2 and TRBJ2-6, with 8 bases aligning to TRBD1. The germline CDR1 and CDR2 sequences are SNHLY and FYNNEI. V dropped 8 bases and J dropped 0; count of bases not matched to a gene: 15. This CDR3 has 19 amino acids. This chain's CDR3 is CASLFNPGGRRSGANVLTF. The DNA for the CDR3 is TGTGCCAGCCTATTCAACCCAGGGGGCAGACGCTCTGGGGCCAACGTCCTGACTTTC.

V and J are TRBV2 and TRBJ2-1; 9 bases fit TRBD1. V shed 3 bases and J 4 bases; nucleotides not matched to a gene: 10. This CDR3 comprises 17 residues. Germline V gives CDR1 SNHLY, CDR2 FYNNEI. In DNA form, the CDR3 reads TGTGCCAGCAGTGATGATCAGGGACAGGGCTTATACAATGAGCAGTTCTTC. It is translated as CASSDDQGQGLYNEQFF.

The chain joins TRBV19 to TRBJ1-1; no definite D call. CDR1 and CDR2 (germline): LNHDA, SQIVND (reference sequence). The CDR3 loop spans 14 amino acids. The V and J ends lost 5 bases and 1 base respectively, with 11 bases between them. CDR3 coding DNA: TGTGCCAGTAGTGACGGAGGAAAGAACACTGAAGCTTTCTTT. As protein: CASSDGGKNTEAFF. Combining the CDR3 with reference TRBV19 and TRBJ1-1 gives the whole variable domain DGGITQSPKYLFRKEGQNVTLSCEQNLNHDAMYWYRQDPGQGLRLIYYSQIVNDFQKGDIAEGYSVSREKKESFPLTVTSAQKNPTAFYLCASSDGGKNTEAFFGQGTRLTVV.

This chain connects TRBV9 to TRBJ1-3; D is undetermined. The germline V gene encodes CDR1 SGDLS and CDR2 YYNGEE. This CDR3 contains 16 residues. V was trimmed by 4 bases and J by 0 bases, leaving 14 bases between them. CDR3 in DNA: TGTGCCAGCAGCTCTGACGCAGGCCGCTCTGGAAACACCATATATTTT. This codes for CASSSDAGRSGNTIYF.

The CDR3 bases are TGTGCCAGCAGCGTAGGACAGTTCCAAGAGACCCAGTACTTC. This translates into CASSVGQFQETQYF. The chain carries TRBV5-6 and TRBJ2-5; possibly TRBD1 for D (6 bases). The CDR3 runs 14 residues. Trimming left V 4 bases short and J 1 base short, with 11 bases between. CDR1 is SGHDT, CDR2 YYEEEE, per germline.

The chain recombines TRBV7-2 with TRBJ2-7; 11 bases match TRBD2. The length of the CDR3 is 15 residues. Germline V gene lookup returns CDR1 SGHTA and CDR2 FQGNSA. The ends lost 0 bases at V and 4 bases at J; junction bases unmatched: 2. The CDR3 sequence: CASSLALAGGYEQYF. The CDR3 DNA follows: TGTGCCAGCAGCTTAGCTCTAGCGGGGGGTTACGAGCAGTACTTC. The full variable domain, rest sourced from reference TRBV7-2 and TRBJ2-7, is GAGVSQSPSNKVTEKGKDVELRCDPISGHTALYWYRQSLGQGLEFLIYFQGNSAPDKSGLPSDRFSAERTGGSVSTLTIQRTQQEDSAVYLCASSLALAGGYEQYFGPGTRLTVT.

J is TRBJ1-3 and V is TRBV29-1, with D unclear. The germline CDR1 and CDR2 sequences are SQVTM and ANQGSEA. V dropped 4 bases and J dropped 2 bases, with 12 bases sitting between them. There are 14 residues in the CDR3. This chain's CDR3 is CSVGERNTGNTIYF. The CDR3 DNA reads TGCAGCGTTGGGGAGAGGAACACTGGAAACACCATATATTTT.

The rearrangement links TRBV27 to TRBJ1-2; D unclear. Trimming left V 0 bases short and J 0 bases short, with 11 bases between. Germline V lookup: CDR1 MNHEY, CDR2 SMNVEV (reference sequence). The CDR3 has 16 amino acids. CDR3 region: CASSLSGRIANYGYTF. The CDR3 DNA is TGTGCCAGCAGTTTATCGGGCAGGATAGCTAACTATGGCTACACCTTC.

The CDR3 DNA reads TGTGCCAGCACCTGGTCCCTCGACAGGGGGCTTTATCAGACCCAGTACTTC. It codes for CASTWSLDRGLYQTQYF. This chain joins TRBV7-9 and TRBJ2-5, with TRBD1 matching over 10 bases. V shed 7 bases, J shed 6 bases, and the junction held 17 bases outside the gene matches. The CDR3 is 17 residues long. Germline CDR1 reads SEHNR; CDR2 reads FQNEAQ (reference sequence).